The rows below give T cell receptor beta chains drawn from one sample of a study of T cell responses to AZD1222 COVID-19 vaccine. Assay used: immunoSEQ multiplex PCR; TCRdb lists only in-frame clones, some missing. The table lists approximately 100,000 clones, around 84% of them singletons. Sequenced here: peripheral blood, sampled on day 0 of AZD1222 vaccination. These receptors were collected from an adult in good health. CDR3s include the opening cysteine and the closing phenylalanine or tryptophan. D genes are given only for firm matches. Size values are once, few and many counts, or a class for expanded clones, and some rows have none.

d_call,j_call,v_call,clone_size,cdr3_nt,cdr3_aa
TRBD1,TRBJ1-6,TRBV28,.,TGTGCCAGCACCTACGGGACAGGGGGCTTTAGGTCACCCCTCCACTTT,CASTYGTGGFRSPLHF
.,TRBJ1-4,TRBV5-1,.,TGCGCCAGCAGCCTCGGGACGTCAACTAATGAAAAACTGTTTTTT,CASSLGTSTNEKLFF
TRBD1,TRBJ1-1,TRBV7-9,.,TGTGCCAGCAAGCGGGACAGGGTTGACGCTGAAGCTTTCTTT,CASKRDRVDAEAFF
.,TRBJ1-2,TRBV23-1,.,TGCGCCAGCAGTCGGGACGGAGGCTTGTACACCTTC,CASSRDGGLYTF
.,TRBJ2-7,TRBV27,.,TGTGCCAGCAGTGGCTTAGGTCCCTACGAGCAGTACTTC,CASSGLGPYEQYF
TRBD2,TRBJ2-3,TRBV29-1,many,TGCAGCGCAAGAGCGGGAGGGGTAGATACGCAGTATTTT,CSARAGGVDTQYF
TRBD2,TRBJ2-1,TRBV4-1,few,TGCGCCAGCAGCCAGTCTAGCGGGCTTAGCTCCTACAATGAGCAGTTCTTC,CASSQSSGLSSYNEQFF
TRBD2,TRBJ2-7,TRBV18,.,TGTGCCAGCTCCCCCACGGGGGGGCTGTCCTACGAGCAGTACTTC,CASSPTGGLSYEQYF
.,TRBJ1-1,TRBV9,.,TGTGCCAGCAGCTTGGTCGAGAACACTGAAGCTTTCTTT,CASSLVENTEAFF
TRBD1,TRBJ1-1,TRBV7-9,.,TGTGCCAGCAGCTTAGCATTAGGACAGGGGTCGAACACTGAAGCTTTCTTT,CASSLALGQGSNTEAFF
TRBD2,TRBJ2-7,TRBV5-1,.,TGCGCCAGCAGCTTGGGAGGAGCGGGAGCCTCCACCTACGAGCAGTACTTC,CASSLGGAGASTYEQYF
.,TRBJ1-5,TRBV19,.,TGTGCCAGTAGTATATTAAACAGCAATCAGCCCCAGCATTTT,CASSILNSNQPQHF
TRBD2,TRBJ2-3,TRBV24-1,.,TGTGCCACCAGTGAACCGGACCTTTCGGGAGGGCCGGATACGCAGTATTTT,CATSEPDLSGGPDTQYF
.,TRBJ2-3,TRBV2,.,TGTGCCAGCAGTGAAGGGGAGGGCACAGATACGCAGTATTTT,CASSEGEGTDTQYF
TRBD2,TRBJ2-2,TRBV28,.,TGTGCCAGCCGACTAGCGGGAGGGCCTGACACCGGGGAGCTGTTTTTT,CASRLAGGPDTGELFF
.,TRBJ1-1,TRBV27,.,TGTGCCAGCAGTCAAGGGGCATTGATGAACACTGAAGCTTTCTTT,CASSQGALMNTEAFF
.,TRBJ1-2,TRBV15,.,TGTGCCACCAGCAGAGGGGTAGACCTGAATGGCTACACCTTC,CATSRGVDLNGYTF
.,TRBJ1-1,TRBV19,.,TGTGCCAGTAGTCAGACAGTTAACACTGAAGCTTTCTTT,CASSQTVNTEAFF
.,TRBJ1-1,TRBV30,.,TGTGCCTGGAGTGTACTCCAGGGTGAAGCTTTCTTT,CAWSVLQGEAFF
.,TRBJ2-5,TRBV27,.,TGTGCCAGCAGTTTAATTCCCTACGGGGTCAGGGGCTTACAAGAGACCCAGTACTTC,CASSLIPYGVRGLQETQYF
TRBD2,TRBJ2-1,TRBV29-1,.,TGCAGCGTCGCCGGGACTAGCGGCTCCTACAATGAGCAGTTCTTC,CSVAGTSGSYNEQFF
TRBD1,TRBJ1-1,TRBV14,few,TGTGCCAGCAGCCAAAAATACAGGGGGATAGGGACTGAAGCTTTCTTT,CASSQKYRGIGTEAFF
.,TRBJ1-5,TRBV5-8,.,TGTGCCAGCAGCTTGGACGTTGACAATCAGCCCCAGCATTTT,CASSLDVDNQPQHF
.,TRBJ1-5,TRBV7-2,.,TGTGCCAGCAGCACCATTAGGAATCAGCCCCAGCATTTT,CASSTIRNQPQHF
TRBD2,TRBJ2-1,TRBV27,.,TGTGCCAGCAGTTTAAATAGCGGGGCCAGCTCCTACAATGAGCAGTTCTTC,CASSLNSGASSYNEQFF
TRBD1,TRBJ1-2,TRBV19,.,TGTGCCAGTAGTTCCCTCGGGACAGGAGATTATGGCTACACCTTC,CASSSLGTGDYGYTF
.,TRBJ1-4,TRBV7-2,once,TGTGCCAGCAGCTTAGCGTCCTCGGGGGAACTGTTTTTT,CASSLASSGELFF
.,TRBJ1-2,TRBV20-1,.,TGCAGTGCTATTGATTCCGGGACGGCTTATGGCTACACCTTC,CSAIDSGTAYGYTF
.,TRBJ2-7,TRBV9,.,TGTGCCAGCAGCGTCTCACCGTCTGGAACCTACGAGCAGTACTTC,CASSVSPSGTYEQYF
.,TRBJ1-2,TRBV14,.,TGTGCCAGCAGCCAATGGGGGGAGAGGAATGGCTACACCTTC,CASSQWGERNGYTF
.,TRBJ2-7,TRBV29-1,.,TGCAGCGTATACCGGGACAAATACGAGCAGTACTTC,CSVYRDKYEQYF
TRBD1,TRBJ2-5,TRBV18,.,TGTGCCAGCTCATCGGGACAGGGTTTTGAGACCCAGTACTTC,CASSSGQGFETQYF
TRBD1,TRBJ2-2,TRBV7-3,.,TGTGCTCATACTAGGGGACAGGGCCGTTCCGGGGAGCTGTTTTTT,CAHTRGQGRSGELFF
TRBD1,TRBJ1-2,TRBV29-1,.,TGCAGCGTTGACCTCCCAGGGGGAAATGGCTACACCTTC,CSVDLPGGNGYTF
TRBD1,TRBJ2-3,TRBV4-1,.,TGCGCCAGCAGCCCAGAAAGGGGGCTGAGGGTCTTGCAGTATTTT,CASSPERGLRVLQYF
.,TRBJ2-3,TRBV6-2/TRBV6-3,.,TGTGCCAGCAGTCCGCGACTAGGGGGAGATACGCAGTATTTT,CASSPRLGGDTQYF
.,TRBJ1-2,TRBV7-6,.,TGTGCCAGCAGCTTATACCGGGGAACCGGCTACACCTTC,CASSLYRGTGYTF
.,TRBJ2-7,TRBV5-3,once,TGTGCCAGACTATCGGGAGTTCTCCCGGAGGGCTACGAGCAGTACTTC,CARLSGVLPEGYEQYF
.,TRBJ1-1,TRBV12-5,once,TGTGCTAGTGGTTTGGTAGAGGGGGGTTATACTGAAGCTTTCTTT,CASGLVEGGYTEAFF
.,TRBJ2-3,TRBV4-3,once,TGCGCCAGCAGCCTGAATGGGTGGGAAGGTAGCACAGATACGCAGTATTTT,CASSLNGWEGSTDTQYF
.,TRBJ2-3,TRBV28,.,TGTGCCAGCAGTTCCCCCAGGTGGGGCACAGATACGCAGTATTTT,CASSSPRWGTDTQYF
TRBD2,TRBJ2-3,TRBV27,.,TGTGCCAGCAGTTTCATCTTAGGGACTAGCGGGAGAACAGATACGCAGTATTTT,CASSFILGTSGRTDTQYF
TRBD2,TRBJ2-1,TRBV7-6,.,TGTGCCAGCAGCTTAGCGGGACTAGCGGCTTGGGGTTTCAGCTACAATGAGCAGTTCTTC,CASSLAGLAAWGFSYNEQFF
TRBD1,TRBJ2-5,TRBV6-6,.,TGTGCCAGCAGGACACAGGGGGCGGCTGACGAGACCCAGTACTTC,CASRTQGAADETQYF
.,TRBJ1-1,TRBV19,.,TGTGCCAGTGGAAAAACGAAGAGCACTGAAGCTTTCTTT,CASGKTKSTEAFF
.,TRBJ1-1,TRBV6-5,.,TGTGCCAGCAGTACCGAATTACCCACTGAAGCTTTCTTT,CASSTELPTEAFF
.,TRBJ1-5,TRBV2,.,TGTGCCAGCAGTGAACAAGGCGGTAGAAGCAATCAGCCCCAGCATTTT,CASSEQGGRSNQPQHF
.,TRBJ1-1,TRBV19,.,TGTGCCAGTAGTATCGCAGGGTTCAGGAACACTGAAGCTTTCTTT,CASSIAGFRNTEAFF
TRBD1,TRBJ2-3,TRBV5-6,.,TGTGCCAGCAGTCCCGGGACAGGGAGCACAGATACGCAGTATTTT,CASSPGTGSTDTQYF
.,TRBJ1-4,TRBV5-1,.,TGCGCCAGCAGCTCCGGACGGACCAATGAAAAACTGTTTTTT,CASSSGRTNEKLFF
.,TRBJ2-2,TRBV7-9,.,TGTGCCAGCAGCCCACCCTTTAGAATTGCGAACACCGGGGAGCTGTTTTTT,CASSPPFRIANTGELFF
TRBD1,TRBJ2-1,TRBV16,.,TGTGCCAGCAGCCCTACCGTCCCGGGACAGGGTGGTAATGAGCAGTTCTTC,CASSPTVPGQGGNEQFF
.,TRBJ1-4,TRBV27,.,TGTGCCAGCCCGAAGGGGGTGAATGAAAAACTGTTTTTT,CASPKGVNEKLFF
.,TRBJ1-5,TRBV7-2,.,TGTGCCAGCAAGTCCGGACCGGGGAATCAGCCCCAGCATTTT,CASKSGPGNQPQHF
.,TRBJ2-7,TRBV7-9,.,TGTGCCAGCAGCCCCGGGACAAGCTACGAGCAGTACTTC,CASSPGTSYEQYF